Shown below are 3 T cell receptor beta chains from a single sample sequenced in a study of radiotherapy plus CTLA-4 blockade in lung cancer. Libraries were prepared by immunoSEQ multiplex PCR; TCRdb keeps only in-frame clonotypes and omits some of them. The sample has about 62,000 clones, around 76% seen once; the top ten hold 2.5% to 3%. Here the sequenced sample was peripheral blood, taken from a patient treated with radiotherapy plus ipilimumab. The receptors derive from a human donor with non-small cell lung cancer who had a complete response to radiotherapy plus ipilimumab.

This clone has a handful of counts. The chain combines TRBV27 with TRBJ2-5; TRBD2 matches 7 bases. Germline trimming cut 6 bases from V and 5 bases from J; bases unmatched to any gene: 12. Germline values: CDR1 MNHEY, CDR2 SMNVEV (reference sequence). The CDR3 totals 15 residues. The CDR3 sequence: CASRHRDYVFETQYF. The CDR3, as DNA: TGTGCCAGCAGACACCGGGACTATGTGTTTGAGACCCAGTACTTC.

The chain links TRBV6-5 to TRBJ1-5; D not certain. V was trimmed by 6 bases and J by 11 bases, leaving 14 bases between them. The V gene's germline CDR1 is MNHEY and CDR2 SVGAGI. CDR3 size: 12 residues. CDR3 sequence (DNA): TGTGCCAGCAGCTCAGATGCGGGGTCCCAGCATTTT. This sequence encodes CASSSDAGSQHF.

This clone was detected a few times. This rearrangement joins TRBV5-6 to TRBJ2-1; tentative D call: TRBD2 (5 bases). Germline loops: CDR1 SGHDT, CDR2 YYEEEE. CDR3 length: 13 residues. Trimming took off 5 bases at V and 9 bases at J, with 15 bases between the two ends. This CDR3 reads CASSPSSSGEQFF. DNA of the CDR3: TGTGCCAGCAGTCCCTCTAGCTCAGGTGAGCAGTTCTTC.